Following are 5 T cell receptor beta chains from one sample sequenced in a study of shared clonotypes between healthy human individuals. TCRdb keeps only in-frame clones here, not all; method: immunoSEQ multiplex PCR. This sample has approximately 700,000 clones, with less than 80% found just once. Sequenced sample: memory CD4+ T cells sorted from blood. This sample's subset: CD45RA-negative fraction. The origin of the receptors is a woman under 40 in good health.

The CDR3 bases are TGTGCCTGGAGAGAGGCTAGCGGGAGTGTAAATGAGCAGTTCTTC. Translation: CAWREASGSVNEQFF. This chain links TRBV30 with TRBJ2-1, with 10 bases identical to TRBD2. The CDR3 is 15 residues long. Germline values: CDR1 GTSNPN, CDR2 SVGIG (reference sequence). V shed 3 bases and J 7 bases; nucleotides not matched to a gene: 9.

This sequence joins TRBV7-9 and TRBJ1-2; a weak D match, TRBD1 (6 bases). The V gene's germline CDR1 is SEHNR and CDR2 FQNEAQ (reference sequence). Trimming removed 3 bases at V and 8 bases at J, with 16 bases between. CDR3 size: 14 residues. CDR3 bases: TGTGCCAGCAGCTTTAGTGGCCCAGGGGAGGGCTACACCTTC. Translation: CASSFSGPGEGYTF.

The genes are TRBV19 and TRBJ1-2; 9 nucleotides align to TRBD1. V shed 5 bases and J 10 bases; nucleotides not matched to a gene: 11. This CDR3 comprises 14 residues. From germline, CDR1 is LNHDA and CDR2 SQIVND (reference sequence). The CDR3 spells CASSEHRGRIIYTF. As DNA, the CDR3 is TGTGCCAGTAGTGAGCACAGGGGGCGAATCATCTACACCTTC.

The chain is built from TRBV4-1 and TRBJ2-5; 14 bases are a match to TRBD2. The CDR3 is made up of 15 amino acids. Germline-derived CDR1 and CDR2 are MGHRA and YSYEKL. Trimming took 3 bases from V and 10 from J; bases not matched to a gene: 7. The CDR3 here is CASSQGLAGVGIQYF. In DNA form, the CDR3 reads TGCGCCAGCAGCCAGGGACTAGCGGGGGTTGGGATCCAGTACTTC.

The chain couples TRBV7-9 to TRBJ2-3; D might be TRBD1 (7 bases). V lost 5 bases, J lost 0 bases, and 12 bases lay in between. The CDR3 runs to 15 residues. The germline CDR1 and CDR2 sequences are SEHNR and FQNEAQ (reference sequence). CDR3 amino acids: CASSLQGTSTDTQYF. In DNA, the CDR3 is TGTGCCAGCAGCCTACAGGGGACTAGCACAGATACGCAGTATTTT.